Given below is one TCR beta chain in context. TCRdb redid the calling of the 5' RACE reads with MiXCR, one entry per CDR3 protein. The sample includes approximately 500,000 distinct CDR3 sequences, roughly 26% of them seen just once. This sample stems from a study of identical twins. These data were also filed under a second study, of T cells expressing NK-cell markers. As that study records: Several of the experiments relied on an anti-gamma-delta TCR antibody so that only alpha-beta TCR T cells were sorted.

What was sequenced was CD4+ T cells sorted from blood. The TCR sequence derives from a woman aged 18-30 years in good health.

The CDR3 DNA reads as TGTGCCAGCACCGAAGCGGGAGTCGGCGACAATGAGCAGTTCTTC. As protein: CASTEAGVGDNEQFF. The J gene is TRBJ2-1, the V gene TRBV7-2; 8 nucleotides agree with TRBD2. This CDR3 has 15 residues. CDR1 and CDR2 from the germline V gene are SGHTA and FQGNSA. Unmatched junction bases numbered 10, after V lost 7 bases and J lost 5 bases.